This is a list of T cell receptor beta chains from one sample in a study of identical twins. One entry per CDR3 protein, called by TCRdb with MiXCR from the 5' RACE reads. Altogether fewer than 250,000 distinct CDR3 sequences are present, 15% being singletons, with the ten largest covering around 40%. These records were also assigned to another study, of T cells expressing NK-cell markers.

The sequenced sample was CD8+ T cells sorted from blood. The receptors were sampled from a woman aged 18-29 years in good health. Both conserved end residues are part of each CDR3. A D gene is named only where the DNA matches it firmly. Some rows have no size entry. The others give once, few or many, or a class for an expanded clone.

V gene: TRBV7-9; J gene: TRBJ2-7; D gene: .; clone size: .; CDR3 protein: CASTPPEAYEQYF; CDR3 DNA: TGTGCCAGCACCCCTCCGGAAGCCTACGAGCAGTACTTC
V gene: TRBV11-3; J gene: TRBJ2-7; D gene: TRBD1; clone size: few; CDR3 protein: CASSPRDRDYEQYF; CDR3 DNA: TGTGCCAGCAGCCCTAGGGACAGAGACTACGAGCAGTACTTC
V gene: TRBV9; J gene: TRBJ2-1; D gene: .; clone size: many; CDR3 protein: CASSVESSGTSNEQFF; CDR3 DNA: TGTGCCAGCAGCGTAGAATCCAGCGGGACATCCAATGAGCAGTTCTTC
V gene: TRBV12-3/TRBV12-4; J gene: TRBJ1-1; D gene: .; clone size: few; CDR3 protein: CASSFVSEAFF; CDR3 DNA: TGTGCCAGCAGTTTTGTCAGTGAAGCTTTCTTT
V gene: TRBV7-6; J gene: TRBJ2-7; D gene: .; clone size: .; CDR3 protein: CASSLAGGRGVVEQYF; CDR3 DNA: TGTGCCAGCAGCTTAGCCGGCGGTAGGGGAGTTGTCGAGCAGTACTTC
V gene: TRBV7-9; J gene: TRBJ2-3; D gene: .; clone size: few; CDR3 protein: CASSPDLRTDTQYF; CDR3 DNA: TGTGCCAGCAGCCCGGACCTACGCACAGATACGCAGTATTTT
V gene: TRBV10-2; J gene: TRBJ2-1; D gene: .; clone size: .; CDR3 protein: CAPQDYNEQFF; CDR3 DNA: TGCGCCCCCCAGGACTACAATGAGCAGTTCTTC
V gene: TRBV18; J gene: TRBJ1-1; D gene: .; clone size: .; CDR3 protein: CASSPSGHLMNTEAFF; CDR3 DNA: TGTGCCAGCTCACCATCCGGGCATCTAATGAACACTGAAGCTTTCTTT
V gene: TRBV27; J gene: TRBJ2-3; D gene: .; clone size: few; CDR3 protein: CASSAGLPTTDTQYF; CDR3 DNA: TGTGCCAGCAGTGCGGGACTCCCTACCACAGATACGCAGTATTTT
V gene: TRBV12-3/TRBV12-4; J gene: TRBJ2-5; D gene: TRBD2; clone size: .; CDR3 protein: CASSPGLAGGPRGETQYF; CDR3 DNA: TGTGCCAGCAGTCCCGGACTAGCGGGAGGGCCGAGGGGAGAGACCCAGTACTTC
V gene: TRBV7-9; J gene: TRBJ1-1; D gene: .; clone size: few; CDR3 protein: CASSLPLGENAEAFF; CDR3 DNA: TGTGCCAGCAGCTTGCCTCTAGGAGAGAACGCTGAAGCTTTCTTT
V gene: TRBV7-6; J gene: TRBJ2-1; D gene: .; clone size: many; CDR3 protein: CASSLGHNEQFF; CDR3 DNA: TGTGCCAGCAGCTTAGGTCACAATGAGCAGTTCTTC
V gene: TRBV5-1; J gene: TRBJ1-1; D gene: .; clone size: .; CDR3 protein: CASTGTGTEAFF; CDR3 DNA: TGCGCCAGCACCGGGACCGGCACTGAAGCTTTCTTT
V gene: TRBV12-3/TRBV12-4; J gene: TRBJ2-7; D gene: TRBD1; clone size: .; CDR3 protein: CASRYRGSPYEQYF; CDR3 DNA: TGTGCCAGCAGATACAGGGGATCCCCCTACGAGCAGTACTTC
V gene: TRBV5-1; J gene: TRBJ2-3; D gene: TRBD2; clone size: .; CDR3 protein: CASSPLGGRGTDTQYF; CDR3 DNA: TGCGCCAGCAGCCCCCTAGGCGGGAGGGGCACAGATACGCAGTATTTT
V gene: TRBV2; J gene: TRBJ2-3; D gene: .; clone size: .; CDR3 protein: CASSGPGAGTDTQYF; CDR3 DNA: TGTGCCAGCAGTGGGCCGGGGGCCGGCACAGATACGCAGTATTTT
V gene: TRBV5-1; J gene: TRBJ1-1; D gene: .; clone size: few; CDR3 protein: CASSLGTVTEAFF; CDR3 DNA: TGCGCCAGCAGCTTAGGGACGGTCACTGAAGCTTTCTTT
V gene: TRBV27; J gene: TRBJ2-2; D gene: TRBD2; clone size: few; CDR3 protein: CASSLLIAGGSGELFF; CDR3 DNA: TGTGCCAGCAGTTTATTAATAGCGGGGGGATCCGGGGAGCTGTTTTTT
V gene: TRBV24-1; J gene: TRBJ2-7; D gene: .; clone size: .; CDR3 protein: CATSDLGSYEQYF; CDR3 DNA: TGTGCCACCAGTGATTTAGGTTCCTACGAGCAGTACTTC
V gene: TRBV7-7; J gene: TRBJ2-5; D gene: .; clone size: few; CDR3 protein: CASSLLGAGAVQETQYF; CDR3 DNA: TGTGCTAGCAGCTTATTAGGGGCTGGAGCGGTACAAGAGACCCAGTACTTC
V gene: TRBV9; J gene: TRBJ1-2; D gene: .; clone size: .; CDR3 protein: CASTTQGNGYTF; CDR3 DNA: TGCGCCAGCACCACACAGGGTAACGGCTACACCTTC
V gene: TRBV7-9; J gene: TRBJ2-5; D gene: TRBD2; clone size: .; CDR3 protein: CASRNTGTSGESKTQYF; CDR3 DNA: TGTGCCAGCAGAAACACCGGGACTAGCGGGGAATCGAAGACCCAGTACTTC